These T cell receptor beta chains were read from a single sample in a study of blood T cell repertoires in COVID-19. Sequenced by immunoSEQ multiplex PCR; TCRdb stores in-frame clones only, minus some. The sample lists 48,000 or so clones, more than 75% occurring once. The sample taken for sequencing was peripheral blood. The receptors were gathered from an elderly woman with COVID-19, enrolled during active disease. CDR3s include the opening cysteine and the closing phenylalanine or tryptophan. The D gene is left open where the match is weak. The size of a clone is reported for some rows only, either as once, few or many, or as a class for expanded clones.

v_gene	abundance	j_gene	d_gene	CDR3aa	CDR3nt
TRBV29-1	few	TRBJ1-1	TRBD1	CSVKRQGNTEAFF	TGCAGCGTTAAAAGACAGGGGAACACTGAAGCTTTCTTT
TRBV18	NA	TRBJ1-5	NA	CASSWRDQPQHF	TGTGCCAGCTCGTGGAGGGATCAGCCCCAGCATTTT
TRBV14	NA	TRBJ2-1	TRBD2	CASSQDDGTSGGSSYNEQFF	TGTGCCAGCAGCCAAGATGATGGGACTAGCGGGGGGAGCTCCTACAATGAGCAGTTCTTC
TRBV19	NA	TRBJ1-5	TRBD1	CASRDRGGQPQHF	TGTGCCAGTAGGGACAGGGGGGGTCAGCCCCAGCATTTT
TRBV2	once	TRBJ2-7	NA	CASSGGTRVYEQYF	TGTGCCAGCAGTGGGGGGACACGGGTGTACGAGCAGTACTTC
TRBV18	NA	TRBJ1-2	NA	CASSPRDRANYGYTF	TGTGCCAGCTCACCCCGGGATAGGGCTAACTATGGCTACACCTTC
TRBV4-1	NA	TRBJ1-2	TRBD1	CASSQRDRGYGYTF	TGCGCCAGCAGCCAGAGGGACAGGGGCTATGGCTACACCTTC
TRBV5-5	few	TRBJ1-5	NA	CASSLKGGQPQHF	TGTGCCAGCAGCTTGAAAGGGGGTCAGCCCCAGCATTTT
TRBV18	NA	TRBJ2-4	NA	CASSPVKQDIQYF	TGTGCCAGCTCACCAGTGAAGCAGGACATTCAGTACTTC
TRBV11-1	NA	TRBJ2-1	NA	CASSFGPAGYNEQFF	TGTGCCAGCAGCTTCGGTCCTGCGGGGTACAATGAGCAGTTCTTC
TRBV6-1	NA	TRBJ2-6	NA	CASSAGLGNSGANVLTF	TGTGCCAGCAGTGCCGGACTGGGGAACTCTGGGGCCAACGTCCTGACTTTC
TRBV25-1	NA	TRBJ1-1	NA	CASSEIRGGAFF	TGTGCCAGCAGTGAAATACGGGGTGGAGCTTTCTTT
TRBV4-1	NA	TRBJ1-3	NA	CASSPTPSGNTIYF	TGCGCCAGCAGCCCCACACCCTCTGGAAACACCATATATTTT
TRBV6-6	NA	TRBJ2-2	TRBD1	CASRKTGTANTGELFF	TGTGCCAGCCGAAAGACAGGGACAGCGAACACCGGGGAGCTGTTTTTT
TRBV19	NA	TRBJ1-5	NA	CASSIMGGGQPQHF	TGTGCCAGTAGTATAATGGGAGGAGGTCAGCCCCAGCATTTT
TRBV18	NA	TRBJ2-1	NA	CASSRGGKRLSYNEQFF	TGTGCCAGCTCACGGGGGGGCAAGCGGCTCTCCTACAATGAGCAGTTCTTC
TRBV4-2	NA	TRBJ2-1	NA	CASSQGTPPADEQFF	TGTGCCAGCAGCCAAGGGACTCCGCCCGCCGATGAGCAGTTCTTC
TRBV5-4	NA	TRBJ1-4	TRBD1	CASSYKTGVKEKLFF	TGTGCCAGCAGCTACAAGACAGGGGTCAAGGAAAAACTGTTTTTT
TRBV19	NA	TRBJ1-5	TRBD1	CASSPSGRGRNQPQHF	TGTGCCAGTAGCCCCTCGGGCAGGGGGCGGAATCAGCCCCAGCATTTT
TRBV28	once	TRBJ2-5	NA	CASSSNGQPHLQETQYF	TGTGCCAGCAGTTCTAACGGACAACCCCACCTCCAAGAGACCCAGTACTTC
TRBV6-5	NA	TRBJ2-4	NA	CASSYSVSMGNIQYF	TGTGCCAGCAGTTACAGCGTCTCAATGGGAAACATTCAGTACTTC
TRBV20-1	NA	TRBJ1-2	NA	CRPGINDGYTF	TGCAGACCCGGGATTAACGATGGCTACACCTTC
TRBV6-4	NA	TRBJ1-2	NA	CASSDRGGIYGYTF	TGTGCCAGCAGTGACCGGGGGGGCATCTATGGCTACACCTTC
TRBV19	NA	TRBJ2-3	NA	CASSESVSTDTQYF	TGTGCCAGTAGTGAGTCGGTTAGCACAGATACGCAGTATTTT
TRBV11-2	NA	TRBJ1-6	NA	CASSSNGQLYNSPLHF	TGTGCCAGCAGCTCGAATGGACAGCTTTATAATTCACCCCTCCACTTT
TRBV6-1	NA	TRBJ2-2	TRBD1	CASSEAPGGATGELFF	TGTGCCAGCAGTGAAGCTCCAGGGGGAGCCACCGGGGAGCTGTTTTTT
TRBV7-9	NA	TRBJ1-2	TRBD1	CASSQTGERGYTF	TGTGCCAGCAGCCAGACAGGGGAACGGGGCTACACCTTC
TRBV29-1	NA	TRBJ2-5	TRBD1	CSVLQQGSSETQYF	TGCAGCGTCCTCCAACAGGGGAGTTCAGAGACCCAGTACTTC
TRBV3-1/TRBV3-2	NA	TRBJ1-1	NA	CASSQDRGRGASRNTEAFF	TGTGCCAGCAGCCAAGATCGCGGTCGGGGGGCTAGTCGGAACACTGAAGCTTTCTTT
TRBV25-1	once	TRBJ2-2	TRBD1	CASGNPGQLTGELFF	TGTGCCAGCGGGAATCCGGGACAGCTCACCGGGGAGCTGTTTTTT
TRBV5-1	NA	TRBJ1-5	NA	CASSLVGGGQPQHF	TGCGCCAGCAGCTTGGTAGGGGGTGGCCAGCCCCAGCATTTT
TRBV9	NA	TRBJ2-7	TRBD1	CASSVSTGTGGLEQYF	TGTGCCAGCAGCGTATCCACCGGGACAGGGGGCCTAGAGCAGTACTTC